The 28 T cell receptor beta chains given below trace back to one sample, sequenced in a study of blood T cell repertoires in COVID-19. Some clones are missing from TCRdb's copy, which holds only in-frame ones; the method was immunoSEQ multiplex PCR. The sample yields fewer than 300,000 clones, approximately 81% seen once. Sequencing was performed on peripheral blood. Receptors originate from a woman between 18 and 29 years old with acute or convalescent COVID-19.

This chain links TRBV30 with TRBJ1-5; 8 bases match TRBD1. This CDR3 spans 15 amino acids. Unmatched junction bases numbered 3, after V lost 2 bases and J lost 0 bases. Germline V CDR1 and CDR2: GTSNPN, SVGIG (reference sequence). The CDR3 DNA reads as TGTGCCTGGAGTCCCGGGACAGGTAGCAATCAGCCCCAGCATTTT. This gives the protein CAWSPGTGSNQPQHF.

In its sample, this clone was seen once. This chain joins TRBV30 and TRBJ1-2, with D perhaps TRBD1 (5 bases). The CDR3 consists of 11 residues. V was cut by 3 bases and J by 4 bases, with 6 bases left in between. Germline V gene lookup returns CDR1 GTSNPN and CDR2 SVGIG (reference sequence). The CDR3 reads CAWRGGYGYTF. DNA of the CDR3: TGTGCCTGGAGGGGGGGCTATGGCTACACCTTC.

V is TRBV5-1 and J is TRBJ2-7; D gene unclear. Trimming took 3 bases from V and 3 from J, leaving 10 bases between them. This CDR3 contains 13 residues. The germline V gene encodes CDR1 SGHRS and CDR2 YFSETQ. CDR3 protein: CASSSFSGYEQYF. In DNA form, the CDR3 reads TGCGCCAGCAGCTCCTTTTCAGGCTACGAGCAGTACTTC.

The J gene is TRBJ2-5, the V gene TRBV7-2, with D perhaps matching TRBD2 (6 bases). Between the trimmed V and J ends, which lost 3 bases and 1 base, there was a span of 9 bases. The CDR3 has 14 residues. Germline CDR1 SGHTA, CDR2 FQGNSA. The CDR3 spells CASSFNSGQETQYF. DNA for the CDR3: TGTGCCAGCAGCTTCAATAGCGGCCAAGAGACCCAGTACTTC.

This sequence joins TRBV10-3 and TRBJ2-1; weak D call: TRBD2 (6 bases). CDR3 size: 13 residues. The V end was cut by 7 bases, the J end by 8 bases, with 15 bases between. The germline V gene has CDR1 ENHRY and CDR2 SYGVKD. CDR3 region: CAITGTLRDEQFF. CDR3 DNA: TGTGCCATCACCGGGACTCTCCGGGATGAGCAGTTCTTC.

The sample holds a few counts of this clone. The chain carries TRBV2 and TRBJ2-7; 12 bases line up with TRBD2. Looked up from germline, CDR1 is SNHLY and CDR2 is FYNNEI. The V and J ends lost 6 bases and 0 bases, in that order; junction bases with no gene match: 0. The CDR3 consists of 14 residues. CDR3 protein: CASRGLAGSYEQYF. The DNA for the CDR3 is TGTGCCAGCAGGGGACTAGCGGGCTCCTACGAGCAGTACTTC.

The chain has TRBV5-4 and TRBJ1-2; weak D call: TRBD1 (5 bases). The CDR3 has 11 residues. Deletions cut 5 bases from V and 8 bases from J, with 10 bases between. Germline CDR1 reads SGHNT; CDR2 reads YYREEE (reference sequence). The CDR3 DNA reads as TGTGCCAGCAGTTGGGGCGAGGGCTACACCTTC. Protein: CASSWGEGYTF.

The chain recombines TRBV2 with TRBJ1-5; no clear D. Germline V lookup: CDR1 SNHLY, CDR2 FYNNEI. V dropped 5 bases and J dropped 4 bases, with 12 bases sitting between them. The CDR3 runs to 14 residues. The CDR3 sequence is CASSPETPNQPQHF. In DNA form, the CDR3 reads TGTGCCAGCAGTCCTGAGACACCGAATCAGCCCCAGCATTTT.

The rearrangement uses TRBV5-5 and TRBJ2-1; weak D call: TRBD1 (5 bases). The CDR3 is made up of 16 amino acids. Germline assignment: CDR1 SGHKS and CDR2 YYEKEE (reference sequence). Trimming left V 0 bases short and J 6 bases short, with 16 bases between. The CDR3 protein is CASSLGAGGALNEQFF. Written as DNA, the CDR3 is TGTGCCAGCAGCTTGGGAGCAGGTGGGGCCCTCAATGAGCAGTTCTTC.

The chain combines TRBV28 with TRBJ1-5; D is possibly TRBD1 (5 bases). Trimming removed 6 bases from V and 3 bases from J, with 15 bases in between. The germline gives CDR1 MDHEN, CDR2 SYDVKM. This CDR3 contains 15 residues. CDR3 nucleotides: TGTGCCAGCAGGATCCCCCAGGGTATCAATCAGCCCCAGCATTTT. Protein product: CASRIPQGINQPQHF.

Only one count was recorded for this clone. The chain recombines TRBV14 with TRBJ2-3; 7 positions match TRBD2. The CDR3 length is 14 residues. CDR1 is SGHDN, CDR2 FVKESK, per germline. J lost 2 bases, V lost 6 bases, and 5 bases had no gene match. The CDR3 reads CASRASGYTDTQYF. DNA for the CDR3: TGTGCCAGCAGGGCTAGCGGTTACACAGATACGCAGTATTTT.

A few counts support this clone. The chain employs TRBV7-2 and TRBJ2-3; 9 bases are shared with TRBD2. V lost 3 bases, J lost 2 bases, and 6 bases stayed unmatched. Germline CDR1 is SGHTA and CDR2 is FQGNSA. The CDR3 contains 16 residues. The CDR3 reads CASSLIGGRATDTQYF. DNA for the CDR3: TGTGCCAGCAGCTTGATTGGCGGGAGGGCCACAGATACGCAGTATTTT.

This rearrangement joins TRBV11-2 to TRBJ1-6; D is unclear. Germline CDR1 reads SGHAT; CDR2 reads FQNNGV. V shed 5 bases and J shed 10 bases, with 12 bases lying between them. This CDR3 comprises 13 residues. The CDR3: CASSPFSGSPLHF. The DNA for the CDR3 is TGTGCCAGCAGCCCTTTCTCGGGGTCACCCCTCCACTTT.

The chain carries TRBV4-3 and TRBJ2-1; a possible D gene is TRBD2 (5 bases). Trimming removed 4 bases from V and 0 bases from J, with 10 bases in between. CDR3 length equals 15 residues. Germline loops: CDR1 LGHNA, CDR2 YSLEER. Here the CDR3 reads CASSRTASSYNEQFF. Here the CDR3 DNA reads TGCGCCAGCAGCCGGACTGCGAGCTCCTACAATGAGCAGTTCTTC.

The rearrangement uses TRBV21-1 and TRBJ1-6. TRBV21-1 is a recognized pseudogene. The CDR3 is 16 amino acids. The CDR3, as DNA: TGTGCCAGCAGCAAAGGGGAGGGGGTCTCTTGTTCACCCCTCCACTTT. It is translated as CASSKGEGVSCSPLHF.

CDR3 nucleotides: TGCGCCAGCAGCCACGCCGACAGACAGGGACCCCTCCACTTT. Protein sequence: CASSHADRQGPLHF. J is TRBJ1-6 and V is TRBV4-3; 7 nucleotides agree with TRBD1. Germline V lookup: CDR1 LGHNA, CDR2 YSLEER. Trimming removed 3 bases from V and 12 bases from J; junction bases left unmatched: 8. The CDR3 contains 14 residues.

This chain uses TRBV9 with TRBJ2-6; D call uncertain. CDR3 length equals 15 residues. Germline V gives CDR1 SGDLS, CDR2 YYNGEE. V gave up 0 bases and J gave up 0 bases, with 4 bases separating them. This CDR3 is CASSVARSGANVLTF. The DNA for the CDR3 is TGTGCCAGCAGCGTAGCTCGCTCTGGGGCCAACGTCCTGACTTTC.

This clone has a single count. The chain uses TRBV18 and TRBJ2-7; TRBD2 might be the D (6 bases). The CDR3 length is 12 residues. Germline V gives CDR1 KGHSH, CDR2 LQKENI. Trimming shortened V by 4 bases and J by 4 bases, and 8 bases separated the two germline ends. DNA of the CDR3: TGTGCCAGCTCACTGGAGGGGTACGAGCAGTACTTC. Protein sequence: CASSLEGYEQYF. Using reference TRBV18 and TRBJ2-7 for the parts outside the CDR3, the full variable domain is NAGVMQNPRHLVRRRGQEARLRCSPMKGHSHVYWYRQLPEEGLKFMVYLQKENIIDESGMPKERFSAEFPKEGPSILRIQQVVRGDSAAYFCASSLEGYEQYFGPGTRLTVT.

This clone was observed a few times. This sequence joins TRBV6-2 or TRBV6-3 and TRBJ2-5; a possible D gene is TRBD2 (5 bases). CDR3 length: 15 residues. The germline CDR1 and CDR2 sequences are MNHEY and SVGEGT. V dropped 4 bases and J dropped 2 bases, with 14 bases sitting between them. The CDR3 region has the DNA TGTGCCAGCAGTTCTATCCGGCGGGTACAAGAGACCCAGTACTTC. It codes for CASSSIRRVQETQYF.

The rearrangement links TRBV24-1 to TRBJ2-7, with D possibly being TRBD2 (5 bases). This CDR3 spans 13 amino acids. V lost 4 bases and J lost 3, with 9 bases in between. From germline, CDR1 is KGHDR and CDR2 SFDVKD. The CDR3 DNA is TGTGCCACCAGTGACCCTGGGAGCTACGAGCAGTACTTC. Encoded protein: CATSDPGSYEQYF.

The chain couples TRBV7-9 to TRBJ1-1; D not resolved. Deletions cut 4 bases from V and 1 base from J, with 4 bases between. Germline V gene lookup returns CDR1 SEHNR and CDR2 FQNEAQ (reference sequence). The CDR3 has 12 amino acids. The CDR3 spells CASSYRNTEAFF. In DNA form, the CDR3 reads TGTGCCAGCAGCTACAGGAACACTGAAGCTTTCTTT.

V usage is TRBV9 and J usage is TRBJ1-4, with 7 bases that match TRBD1. The CDR3 loop spans 15 amino acids. Germline V gene lookup returns CDR1 SGDLS and CDR2 YYNGEE. The V and J ends lost 3 bases and 4 bases, in that order; junction bases with no gene match: 6. The CDR3 spells CASSGPGQHNEKLFF. CDR3 sequence (DNA): TGTGCCAGCAGCGGGCCGGGACAGCATAATGAAAAACTGTTTTTT.

In this sample, this clone turned up a few times. The identical CDR3 is also encoded by other nucleotide sequences in the sample. The V and J genes are TRBV5-1 and TRBJ2-2, with 7 positions matching TRBD2. CDR3 length: 15 amino acids. Germline loops: CDR1 SGHRS, CDR2 YFSETQ. Trimming at V came to 4 bases and at J to 5 bases, leaving 8 bases not matched to a gene. The CDR3 is CASSPLAGDTGELFF. In nucleotides, the CDR3 is TGCGCCAGCAGCCCCTTAGCGGGTGATACCGGGGAGCTGTTTTTT.

This clone was observed once. CDR3 in DNA: TGTGCCAGCAGTTACGTACAGGGGGACTCGCAGTTCTTC. Its translation: CASSYVQGDSQFF. The rearrangement links TRBV6-5 to TRBJ2-1; 8 bases agree with TRBD1. Per the germline V gene, CDR1 is MNHEY and CDR2 is SVGAGI. CDR3 length: 13 residues. The ends lost 2 bases at V and 12 bases at J; junction bases unmatched: 6.

This clone was recorded a few times. This chain connects TRBV4-3 to TRBJ1-4; D perhaps matches TRBD1 (6 bases). Germline CDR1 and CDR2: LGHNA and YSLEER. The CDR3 length is 15 residues. V dropped 7 bases and J dropped 0 bases, with 12 bases sitting between them. The CDR3 is CASTGGYPTNEKLFF. DNA of the CDR3: TGCGCCAGCACGGGGGGCTATCCAACTAATGAAAAACTGTTTTTT.

J is TRBJ2-2 and V is TRBV11-3, with TRBD2 as a possible D gene (6 bases). Trimming removed 1 base from V and 4 bases from J, with 7 bases in between. This CDR3 spans 14 amino acids. Germline V gene sequence: CDR1 SGHNT, CDR2 YENEEA. This chain's CDR3 is CASSLGGVTGELFF. DNA for the CDR3: TGTGCCAGCAGCTTAGGCGGGGTCACCGGGGAGCTGTTTTTT.

V is TRBV5-1 and J is TRBJ2-1; the match to TRBD2 covers 11 bases. Trimming cost V 10 bases and J 8 bases; bases outside gene matches: 11. The CDR3 extends over 14 amino acids. From germline, CDR1 is SGHRS and CDR2 YFSETQ. The CDR3 DNA reads as TGCGCCGGATCTAGCGGGAGGTCAATCGATGAGCAGTTCTTC. Translating it yields CAGSSGRSIDEQFF.

V gene TRBV30 combines with J gene TRBJ2-7; 8 bases map to TRBD1. The CDR3 extends over 12 amino acids. The germline V gene has CDR1 GTSNPN and CDR2 SVGIG (reference sequence). Trimming took 8 bases from V and 5 from J; bases not matched to a gene: 8. The CDR3 DNA is TGTGCCGGGGACAGGCCCCTCCACGAGCAGTACTTC. Protein sequence: CAGDRPLHEQYF.